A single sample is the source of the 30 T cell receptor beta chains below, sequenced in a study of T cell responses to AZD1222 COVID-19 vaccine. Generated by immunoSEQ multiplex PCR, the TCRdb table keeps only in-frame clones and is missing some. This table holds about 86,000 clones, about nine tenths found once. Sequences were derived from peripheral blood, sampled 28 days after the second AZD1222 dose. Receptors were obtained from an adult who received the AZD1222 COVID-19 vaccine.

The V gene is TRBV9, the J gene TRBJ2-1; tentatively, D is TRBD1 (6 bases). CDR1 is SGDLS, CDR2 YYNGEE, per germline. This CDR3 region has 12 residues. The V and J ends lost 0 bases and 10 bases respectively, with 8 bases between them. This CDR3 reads CASSVDGTEQFF. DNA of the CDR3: TGTGCCAGCAGCGTAGACGGGACAGAGCAGTTCTTC. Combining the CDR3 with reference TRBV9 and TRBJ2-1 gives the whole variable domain DSGVTQTPKHLITATGQRVTLRCSPRSGDLSVYWYQQSLDQGLQFLIQYYNGEERAKGNILERFSAQQFPDLHSELNLSSLELGDSALYFCASSVDGTEQFFGPGTRLTVL.

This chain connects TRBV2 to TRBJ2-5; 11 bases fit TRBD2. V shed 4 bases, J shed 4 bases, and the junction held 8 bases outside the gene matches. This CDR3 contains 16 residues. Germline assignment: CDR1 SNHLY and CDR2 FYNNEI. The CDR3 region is CASSGGSGGARETQYF. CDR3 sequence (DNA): TGTGCCAGCAGTGGAGGTAGCGGGGGGGCTCGAGAGACCCAGTACTTC.

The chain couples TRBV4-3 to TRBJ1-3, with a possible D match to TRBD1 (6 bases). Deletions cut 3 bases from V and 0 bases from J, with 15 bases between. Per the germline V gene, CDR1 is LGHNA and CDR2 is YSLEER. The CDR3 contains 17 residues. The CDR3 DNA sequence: TGCGCCAGCAGCCAGGGATTTGACAGGAGCTCTGGAAACACCATATATTTT. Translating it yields CASSQGFDRSSGNTIYF.

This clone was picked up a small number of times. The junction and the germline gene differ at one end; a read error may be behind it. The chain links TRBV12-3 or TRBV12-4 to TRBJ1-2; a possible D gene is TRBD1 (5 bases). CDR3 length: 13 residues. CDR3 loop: CASSWLGDYGYTF. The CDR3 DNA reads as TGTGCCAGTAGTTGGTTAGGGGACTATGGCTACACCTTC.

The chain's CDR3 is CASSFGLAENTGELFF. CDR3 nucleotide sequence: TGTGCCAGCAGTTTTGGACTAGCCGAGAACACCGGGGAGCTGTTTTTT. The chain links TRBV27 to TRBJ2-2, with TRBD2 identical over 8 bases. Germline trimming cut 3 bases from V and 1 base from J; bases unmatched to any gene: 4. The CDR3 is made up of 16 amino acids. Germline V gene lookup returns CDR1 MNHEY and CDR2 SMNVEV (reference sequence).

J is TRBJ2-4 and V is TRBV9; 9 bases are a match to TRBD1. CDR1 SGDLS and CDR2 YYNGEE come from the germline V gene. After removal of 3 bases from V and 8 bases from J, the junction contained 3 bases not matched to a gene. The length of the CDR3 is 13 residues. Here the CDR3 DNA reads TGTGCCAGCAGCGAGGGACAGGGCTACATTCAGTACTTC. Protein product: CASSEGQGYIQYF.

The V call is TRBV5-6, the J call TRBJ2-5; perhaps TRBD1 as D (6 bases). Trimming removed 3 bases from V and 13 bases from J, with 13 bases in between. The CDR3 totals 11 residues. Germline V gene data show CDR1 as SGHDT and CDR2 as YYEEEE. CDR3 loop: CASSSTGMRYF. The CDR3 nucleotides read TGTGCCAGCAGCTCTACAGGGATGCGGTACTTC.

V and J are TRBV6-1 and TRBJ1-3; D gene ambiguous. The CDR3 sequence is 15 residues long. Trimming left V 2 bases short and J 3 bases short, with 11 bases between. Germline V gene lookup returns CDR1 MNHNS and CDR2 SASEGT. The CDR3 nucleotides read TGTGCCAGCAGTGAACTCCGTGGGGTTGGAAACACCATATATTTT. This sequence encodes CASSELRGVGNTIYF.

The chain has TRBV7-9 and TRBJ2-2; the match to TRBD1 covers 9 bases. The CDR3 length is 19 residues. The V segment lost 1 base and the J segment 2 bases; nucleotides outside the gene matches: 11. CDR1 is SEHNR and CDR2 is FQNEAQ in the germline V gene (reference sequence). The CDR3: CASSLGDMGDRANTGELFF. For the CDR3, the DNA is TGTGCCAGCAGCTTAGGGGATATGGGGGACAGGGCCAACACCGGGGAGCTGTTTTTT. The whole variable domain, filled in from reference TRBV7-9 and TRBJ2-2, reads DTGVSQNPRHKITKRGQNVTFRCDPISEHNRLYWYRQTLGQGPEFLTYFQNEAQLEKSRLLSDRFSAERPKGSFSTLEIQRTEQGDSAMYLCASSLGDMGDRANTGELFFGEGSRLTVL.

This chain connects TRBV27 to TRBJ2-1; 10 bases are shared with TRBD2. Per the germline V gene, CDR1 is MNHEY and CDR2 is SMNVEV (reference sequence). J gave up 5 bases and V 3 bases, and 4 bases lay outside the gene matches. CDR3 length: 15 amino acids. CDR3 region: CASSFGLAGDNEQFF. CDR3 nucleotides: TGTGCCAGCAGTTTCGGTCTAGCGGGGGACAATGAGCAGTTCTTC.

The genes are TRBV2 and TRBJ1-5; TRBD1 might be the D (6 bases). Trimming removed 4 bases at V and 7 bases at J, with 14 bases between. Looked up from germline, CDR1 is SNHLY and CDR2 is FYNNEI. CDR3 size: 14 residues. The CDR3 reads CASSGMGAEQPQHF. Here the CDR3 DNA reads TGTGCCAGCAGTGGGATGGGGGCAGAGCAGCCCCAGCATTTT.

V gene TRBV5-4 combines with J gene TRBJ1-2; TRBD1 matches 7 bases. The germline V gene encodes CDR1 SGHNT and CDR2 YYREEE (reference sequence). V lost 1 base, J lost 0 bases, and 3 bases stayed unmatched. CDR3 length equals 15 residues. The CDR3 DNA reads TGTGCCAGCAGCTTGTTGGGACAGCCTAACTATGGCTACACCTTC. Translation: CASSLLGQPNYGYTF.

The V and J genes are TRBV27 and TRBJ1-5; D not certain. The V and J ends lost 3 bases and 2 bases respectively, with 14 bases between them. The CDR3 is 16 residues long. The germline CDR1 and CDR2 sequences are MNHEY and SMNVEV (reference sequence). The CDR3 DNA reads TGTGCCAGCAGTTTTATTGGGGTTAGTGGCAATCAGCCCCAGCATTTT. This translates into CASSFIGVSGNQPQHF.

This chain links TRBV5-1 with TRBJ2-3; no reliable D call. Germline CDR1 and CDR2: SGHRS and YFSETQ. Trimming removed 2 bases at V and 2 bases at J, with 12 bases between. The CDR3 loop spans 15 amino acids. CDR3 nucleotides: TGCGCCAGCAGCTTCCTTGGGGATTCCACAGATACGCAGTATTTT. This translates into CASSFLGDSTDTQYF.

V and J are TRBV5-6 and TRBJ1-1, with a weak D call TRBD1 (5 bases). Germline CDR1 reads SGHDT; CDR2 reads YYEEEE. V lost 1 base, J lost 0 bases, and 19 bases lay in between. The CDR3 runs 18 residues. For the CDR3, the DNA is TGTGCCAGCAGCTTGACCCCAGAGACAGACTTTATGAACACTGAAGCTTTCTTT. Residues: CASSLTPETDFMNTEAFF.

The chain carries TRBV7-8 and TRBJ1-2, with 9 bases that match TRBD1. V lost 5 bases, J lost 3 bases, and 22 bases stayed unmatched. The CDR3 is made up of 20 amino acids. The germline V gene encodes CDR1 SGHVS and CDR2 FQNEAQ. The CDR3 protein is CASSQNPGGQGGRAHYGYTF. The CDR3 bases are TGTGCCAGCAGCCAAAATCCCGGGGGACAGGGTGGCCGGGCTCACTATGGCTACACCTTC.

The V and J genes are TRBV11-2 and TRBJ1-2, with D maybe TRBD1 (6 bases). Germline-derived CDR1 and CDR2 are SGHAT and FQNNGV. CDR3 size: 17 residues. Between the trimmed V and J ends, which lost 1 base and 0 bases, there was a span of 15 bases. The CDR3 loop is CASSLVGRGSSNYGYTF. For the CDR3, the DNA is TGTGCCAGCAGCTTAGTCGGGAGGGGGTCATCTAACTATGGCTACACCTTC.

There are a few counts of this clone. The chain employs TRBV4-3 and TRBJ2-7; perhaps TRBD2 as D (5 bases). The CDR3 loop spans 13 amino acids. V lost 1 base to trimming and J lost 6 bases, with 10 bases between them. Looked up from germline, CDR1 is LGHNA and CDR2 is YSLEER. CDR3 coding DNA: TGCGCCAGCAGCCAAGGGCAGCGGACCGAGCAGTACTTC. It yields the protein CASSQGQRTEQYF.

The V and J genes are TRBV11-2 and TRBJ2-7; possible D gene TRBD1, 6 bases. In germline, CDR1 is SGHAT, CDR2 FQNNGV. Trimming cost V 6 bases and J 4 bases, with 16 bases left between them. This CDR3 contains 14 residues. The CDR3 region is CASRSLTGPYEQYF. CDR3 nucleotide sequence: TGTGCCAGCAGATCCCTTACAGGGCCGTACGAGCAGTACTTC.

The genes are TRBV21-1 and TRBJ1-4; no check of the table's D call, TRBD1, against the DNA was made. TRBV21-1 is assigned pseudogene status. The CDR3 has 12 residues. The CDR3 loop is CASKQGREKLFF. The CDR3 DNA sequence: TGTGCCAGCAAACAGGGGCGTGAAAAACTGTTTTTT.

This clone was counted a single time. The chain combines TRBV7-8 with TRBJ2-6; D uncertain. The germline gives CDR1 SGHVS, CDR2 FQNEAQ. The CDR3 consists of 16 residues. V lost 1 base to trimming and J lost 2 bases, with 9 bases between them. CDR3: CASSLGEGAGANVLTF. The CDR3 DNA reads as TGTGCCAGCAGCTTAGGGGAAGGTGCTGGGGCCAACGTCCTGACTTTC.

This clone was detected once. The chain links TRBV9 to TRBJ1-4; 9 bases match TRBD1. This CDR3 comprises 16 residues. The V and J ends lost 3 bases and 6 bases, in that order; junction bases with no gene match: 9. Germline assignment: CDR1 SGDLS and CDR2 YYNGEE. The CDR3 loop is CASSDYPQGADEKLFF. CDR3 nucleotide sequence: TGTGCCAGCAGCGATTACCCACAGGGGGCGGATGAAAAACTGTTTTTT.

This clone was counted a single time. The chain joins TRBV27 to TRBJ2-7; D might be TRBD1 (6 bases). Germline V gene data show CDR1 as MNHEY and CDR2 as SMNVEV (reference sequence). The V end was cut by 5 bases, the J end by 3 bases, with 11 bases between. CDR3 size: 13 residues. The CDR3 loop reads CASSQLQGYEQYF. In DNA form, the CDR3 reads TGTGCCAGCAGTCAACTACAGGGCTACGAGCAGTACTTC.

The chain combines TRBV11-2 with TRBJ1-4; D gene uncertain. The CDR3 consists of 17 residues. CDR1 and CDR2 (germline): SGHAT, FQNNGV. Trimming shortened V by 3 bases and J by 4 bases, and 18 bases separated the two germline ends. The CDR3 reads CASSFPEGDALNEKLFF. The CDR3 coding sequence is TGTGCCAGCAGCTTCCCAGAAGGAGACGCTCTTAATGAAAAACTGTTTTTT. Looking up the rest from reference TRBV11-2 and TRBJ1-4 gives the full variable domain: EAGVAQSPRYKIIEKRQSVAFWCNPISGHATLYWYQQILGQGPKLLIQFQNNGVVDDSQLPKDRFSAERLKGVDSTLKIQPAKLEDSAVYLCASSFPEGDALNEKLFFGSGTQLSVL.

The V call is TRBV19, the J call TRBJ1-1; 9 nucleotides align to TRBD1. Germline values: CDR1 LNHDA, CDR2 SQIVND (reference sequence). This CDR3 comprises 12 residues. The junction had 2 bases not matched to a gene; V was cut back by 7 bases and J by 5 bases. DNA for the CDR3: TGTGCCAGTATTGACAGGGGGACTGAAGCTTTCTTT. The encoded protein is CASIDRGTEAFF.

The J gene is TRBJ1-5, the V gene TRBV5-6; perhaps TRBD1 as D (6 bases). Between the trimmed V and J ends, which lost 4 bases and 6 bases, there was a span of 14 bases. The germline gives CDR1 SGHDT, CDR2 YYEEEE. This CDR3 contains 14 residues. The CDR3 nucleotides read TGTGCCAGCAGCAGGCGTGAGGGGGGTCAGCCCCAGCATTTT. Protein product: CASSRREGGQPQHF.

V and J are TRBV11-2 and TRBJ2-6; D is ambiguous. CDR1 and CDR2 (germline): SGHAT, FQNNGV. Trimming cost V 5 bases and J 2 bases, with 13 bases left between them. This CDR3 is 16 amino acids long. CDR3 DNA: TGTGCCAGCAGCCCAATCAGGAATCCTGGGGCCAACGTCCTGACTTTC. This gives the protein CASSPIRNPGANVLTF.

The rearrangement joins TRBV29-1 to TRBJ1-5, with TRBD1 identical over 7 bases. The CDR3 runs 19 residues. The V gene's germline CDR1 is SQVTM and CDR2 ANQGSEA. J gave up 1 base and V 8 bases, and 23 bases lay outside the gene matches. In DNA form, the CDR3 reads TGCAGCTCCCCCCAGAGGCCAGGGGGGGTATTTCAGAGCAATCAGCCCCAGCATTTT. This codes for CSSPQRPGGVFQSNQPQHF.

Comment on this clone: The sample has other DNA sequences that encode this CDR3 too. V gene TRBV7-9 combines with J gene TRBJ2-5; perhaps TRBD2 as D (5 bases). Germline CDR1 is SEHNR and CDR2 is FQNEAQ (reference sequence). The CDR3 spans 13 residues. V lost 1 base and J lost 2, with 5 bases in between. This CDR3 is CASSLGGQETQYF. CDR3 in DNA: TGTGCCAGCAGCTTAGGAGGGCAAGAGACCCAGTACTTC.

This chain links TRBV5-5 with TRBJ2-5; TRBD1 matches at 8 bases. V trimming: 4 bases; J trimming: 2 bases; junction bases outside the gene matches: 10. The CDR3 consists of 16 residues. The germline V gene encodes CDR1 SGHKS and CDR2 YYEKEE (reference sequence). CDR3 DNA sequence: TGTGCCAGCAGCAAACACGGACAGGGCAAACAAGAGACCCAGTACTTC. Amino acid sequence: CASSKHGQGKQETQYF.